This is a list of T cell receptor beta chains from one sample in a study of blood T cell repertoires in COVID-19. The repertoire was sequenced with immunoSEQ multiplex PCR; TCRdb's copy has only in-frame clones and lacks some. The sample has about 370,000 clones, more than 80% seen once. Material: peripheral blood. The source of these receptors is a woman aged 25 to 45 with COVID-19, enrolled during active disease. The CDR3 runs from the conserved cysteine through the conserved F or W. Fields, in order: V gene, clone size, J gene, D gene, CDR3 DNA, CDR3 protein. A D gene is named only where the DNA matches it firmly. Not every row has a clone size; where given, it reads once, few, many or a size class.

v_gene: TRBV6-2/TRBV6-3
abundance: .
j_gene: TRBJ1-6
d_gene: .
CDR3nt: TGTGCCAGCAGTCTTGATAATTCACCCCTCCACTTT
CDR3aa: CASSLDNSPLHF

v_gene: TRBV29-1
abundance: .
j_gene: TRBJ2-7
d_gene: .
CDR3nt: TGCAGCGTTCTGTCAGGGGACTCCTACGAGCAGTACTTC
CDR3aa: CSVLSGDSYEQYF

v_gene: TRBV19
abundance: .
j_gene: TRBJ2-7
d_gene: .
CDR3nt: TGTGCCAGTAGTTTGGACACCGGTTCCTACGAGCAGTACTTC
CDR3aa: CASSLDTGSYEQYF

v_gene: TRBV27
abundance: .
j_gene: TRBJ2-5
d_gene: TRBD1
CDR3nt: TGTGCCAGCAGTGGGGGACAGGGGACGAGAAAGACCCAGTACTTC
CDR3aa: CASSGGQGTRKTQYF

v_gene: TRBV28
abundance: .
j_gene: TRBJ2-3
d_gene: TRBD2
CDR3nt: TGTGCCAGCAGCCCAGCGGGGAATATTGGTACGCAGTATTTT
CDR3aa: CASSPAGNIGTQYF

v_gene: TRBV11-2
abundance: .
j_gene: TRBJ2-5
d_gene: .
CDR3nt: TGTGCCAGCAGCCAGACGGGGGGCGTTGTGGAGACCCAGTACTTC
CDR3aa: CASSQTGGVVETQYF

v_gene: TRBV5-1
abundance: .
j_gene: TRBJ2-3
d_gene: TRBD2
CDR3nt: TGCGCCAGCAGCTTGGAGAGGACTAGCGGGGGGATCACAGATACGCAGTATTTT
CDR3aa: CASSLERTSGGITDTQYF

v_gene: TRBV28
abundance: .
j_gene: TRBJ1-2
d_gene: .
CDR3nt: TGTGCCAGCAGTTTAAGGCCAGGGGTCTATGGCTACACCTTC
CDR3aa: CASSLRPGVYGYTF

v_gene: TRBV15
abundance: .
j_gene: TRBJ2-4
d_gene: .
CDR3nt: TGTGCCACCAGCAGAGATAGAGGGGGGGAAGGGTCTGCCAAAAACATTCAGTACTTC
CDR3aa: CATSRDRGGEGSAKNIQYF

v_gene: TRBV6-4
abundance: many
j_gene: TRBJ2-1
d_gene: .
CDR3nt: TGTGCCAGCCGGGAAGGGCCCTACAATGAGCAGTTCTTC
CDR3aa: CASREGPYNEQFF

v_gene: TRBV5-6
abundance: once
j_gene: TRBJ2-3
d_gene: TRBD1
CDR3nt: TGTGCCAGCAGCTTGAAGATCCGGGACAGGGTGAGGACAGATACGCAGTATTTT
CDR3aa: CASSLKIRDRVRTDTQYF

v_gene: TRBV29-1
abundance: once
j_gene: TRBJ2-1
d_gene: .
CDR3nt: TGCAGCGTTGAGGTCCAAGCAGGGTACAATGAGCAGTTCTTC
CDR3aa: CSVEVQAGYNEQFF

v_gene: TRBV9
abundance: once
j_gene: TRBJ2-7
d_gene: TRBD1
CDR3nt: TGTGCCAGCAGCGTAGGGCAGGGGGACTACGAGCAGTACTTC
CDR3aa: CASSVGQGDYEQYF

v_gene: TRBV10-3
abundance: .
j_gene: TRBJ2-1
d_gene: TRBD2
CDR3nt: TGTGCCATCAGTGAGTCGAGGCCTAGCGGATACAATGAGCAGTTCTTC
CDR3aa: CAISESRPSGYNEQFF

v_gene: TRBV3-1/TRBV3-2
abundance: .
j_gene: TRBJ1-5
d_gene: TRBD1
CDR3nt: TGTGCCAGCAGCCAAGCCGGGACAGGGGGTAAGCCCCAGCATTTT
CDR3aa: CASSQAGTGGKPQHF

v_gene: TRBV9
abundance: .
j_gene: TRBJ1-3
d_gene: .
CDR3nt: TGTGCCAGCAGCGTAGCTGGGCCGGGAACGGCTGGAAACACCATATATTTT
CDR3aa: CASSVAGPGTAGNTIYF

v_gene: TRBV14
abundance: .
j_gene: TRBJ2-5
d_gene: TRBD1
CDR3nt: TGTGCCAGCAGCCAAGCCCCATACAGGGGTACGGGGCAAGAGACCCAGTACTTC
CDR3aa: CASSQAPYRGTGQETQYF